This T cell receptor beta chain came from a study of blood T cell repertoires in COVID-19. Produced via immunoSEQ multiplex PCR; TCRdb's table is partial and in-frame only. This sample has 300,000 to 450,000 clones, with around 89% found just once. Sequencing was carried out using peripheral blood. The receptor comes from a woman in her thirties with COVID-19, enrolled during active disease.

DNA for the CDR3: TGTGCCAGCAGCTTCCCGGGCCAGGGCACTGAAGCTTTCTTT. Amino acids: CASSFPGQGTEAFF. This rearrangement joins TRBV7-8 to TRBJ1-1, with D maybe TRBD1 (5 bases). V dropped 3 bases and J dropped 4 bases, with 12 bases sitting between them. This CDR3 contains 14 residues. From germline, CDR1 is SGHVS and CDR2 FQNEAQ.